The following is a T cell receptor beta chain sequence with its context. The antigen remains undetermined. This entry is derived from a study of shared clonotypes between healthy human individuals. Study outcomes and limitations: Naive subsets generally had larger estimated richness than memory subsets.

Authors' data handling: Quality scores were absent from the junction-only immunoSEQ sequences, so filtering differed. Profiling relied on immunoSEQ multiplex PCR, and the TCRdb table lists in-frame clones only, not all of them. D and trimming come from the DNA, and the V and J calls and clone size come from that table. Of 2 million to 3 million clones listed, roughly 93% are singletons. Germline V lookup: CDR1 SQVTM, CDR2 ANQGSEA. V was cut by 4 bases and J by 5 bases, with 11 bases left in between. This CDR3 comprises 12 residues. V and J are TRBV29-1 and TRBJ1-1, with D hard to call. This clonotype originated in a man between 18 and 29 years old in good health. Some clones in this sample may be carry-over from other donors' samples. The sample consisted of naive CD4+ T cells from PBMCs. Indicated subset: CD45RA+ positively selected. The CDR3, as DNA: TGCAGCGTTGTTTCTCGGGCTACTGAAGCTTTCTTT. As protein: CSVVSRATEAFF.